This T cell receptor beta chain derives from a study of CD8+ T cells in alopecia areata (dated by TCRdb to about 2018). Broadly, across the study: To study T cell clonal expansion in alopecia areata, the researchers applied high-throughput TCRbeta sequencing to both the C3H/HeJ mouse model and human patients. Scalp clonality was compared across normal scalp (n=4), patchy alopecia areata scalp (n=8), and alopecia totalis/universalis scalp (n=8). Human TCRbeta sequencing covered scalp tissue and sorted CD4+ and CD8+ peripheral blood T cells from patchy and totalis/universalis alopecia areata patients and healthy controls. TCRbeta CDR3 regions were amplified by immunoSEQ multiplex PCR using 35 Vbeta forward and 13 Jbeta reverse primers. RNA was extracted with the PAXgene miRNA kit for fixed scalp, the miRNeasy kit for PBMCs, and the RNeasy kit for mouse skin. Points the paper makes about the study in general: Shared TCR sequences between patients were less evident than in mice, which may be partly attributable to HLA diversity in the patient population. Unlike mouse skin, which is dominated by gammadelta T cells, normal human skin has resident alphabeta T cells that are also sequenced, and this complicates analysis of the scalp TCR repertoire. Higher clonality and more expanded CD8+ clones were observed in lesional scalp than in normal scalp, particularly in alopecia totalis/universalis, a finding suggestive of antigenic drive.

This clone was picked up a small number of times. Its antigen remains unidentified. One base away there is no much larger clone; base qualities are not given. As encoded in the germline V gene, CDR1 is ENHRY while CDR2 is SYGVKD. V was cut back by 4 bases and J by 7 bases, leaving a gap of 17 bases between them. The CDR3 runs 15 residues from the cysteine to the phenylalanine. The CDR3 DNA has 45 bases and is translated from base 1. After PBMCs were isolated by density centrifugation and stained for CD3, CD4 and CD8, a FACSAria was used to sort CD4+ and CD8+ T cells. Scalp biopsies and blood samples were provided by unaffected controls. Library creation used the immunoSEQ multiplex PCR assay. For TCR sequencing, RNA was extracted from every sample and reverse transcribed into cDNA to serve as template. First-strand cDNA was synthesized using SuperScript III with a 2:1 mix of oligo-dT and random hexamers. Amplification bias was assessed with a synthetic immune receptor repertoire, and residual bias was removed computationally. In the source study's methods: After raw reads were preprocessed to remove errors, the CDR3 was defined following IMGT conventions as running from the conserved cysteine to phenylalanine. Clonality was computed by normalizing Shannon entropy by log2 of the number of productive unique TCRs and subtracting the result from 1. CD4 or CD8 identity of scalp clones was inferred by cross-referencing scalp TCRbeta sequences with sorted blood CD4 and CD8 repertoires. TCRdb carries this immuneACCESS record with in-frame sequences only. Its versions omit some clonotypes, under half of them owing to an unresolved V gene in the studies checked, with the rest unexplained. V and J calls and clone size are those listed in that table; D and trimming were worked out from the DNA. In this sample the table shows more than 90,000 clones, roughly 66% of which occur a single time. The ten largest clones capture roughly 2.8% of the sample.

The sequencing sample was made of CD4+ T cells sorted from blood. This TCR came from a human donor in good health. The sequence joins TRBV10-3 to TRBJ2-1; the D gene is tentatively TRBD1 or TRBD2, each matching 5 bases. The CDR3 protein: CAISAGTSGANEQFF. The DNA sequence follows: TGTGCCATCAGTGCTGGGACCTCCGGAGCAAATGAGCAGTTCTTC.